Listed below are T cell receptor beta chains from one sample, sequenced in a study of T cells after yellow fever vaccination. In TCRdb, the 5' RACE reads were re-called with MiXCR into one record per CDR3 protein. The top ten hold under 20% of the sample, which has 320,000 or so distinct CDR3 sequences, 8% to 9.5% seen once. Sequenced here: PBMCs, sampled more than 40 days after the first yellow fever vaccination. All receptors derive from a man aged 18 to 29 who received the YFV17D yellow fever vaccine. The CDR3 runs from the conserved cysteine through the conserved F or W. The D gene is left open where the match is weak. A clone size is listed for some rows: how often the clone was seen (once, few, many), or a class if it is expanded.

v_call: TRBV11-2; j_call: TRBJ2-1; d_call: -; clone_size: few; cdr3_nt: TGTGCCAGCAGCTCCGCGGGGAGGACAGACAATGAGCAGTTCTTC; cdr3_aa: CASSSAGRTDNEQFF
v_call: TRBV24-1; j_call: TRBJ2-3; d_call: TRBD1; clone_size: -; cdr3_nt: TGTGCCACCAGTGATGGGGACAGAGACACAGATACGCAGTATTTT; cdr3_aa: CATSDGDRDTDTQYF
v_call: TRBV9; j_call: TRBJ1-2; d_call: -; clone_size: few; cdr3_nt: TGTGCCAGCAGCGTAGCGGGACCACCTAGAGGGGAGTACACCTTC; cdr3_aa: CASSVAGPPRGEYTF
v_call: TRBV15; j_call: TRBJ2-5; d_call: -; clone_size: few; cdr3_nt: TGTGCCACCGTGGCTTCCGGGACACTTTACCAAGAGACCCAGTACTTC; cdr3_aa: CATVASGTLYQETQYF
v_call: TRBV6-1; j_call: TRBJ2-3; d_call: -; clone_size: few; cdr3_nt: TGTGCCAGCAGTGAATATTTATTGGATACGCAGTATTTT; cdr3_aa: CASSEYLLDTQYF
v_call: TRBV20-1; j_call: TRBJ1-1; d_call: -; clone_size: -; cdr3_nt: TGCAGTGCTATCGCGACTGAAGCTTTCTTT; cdr3_aa: CSAIATEAFF
v_call: TRBV19; j_call: TRBJ1-1; d_call: -; clone_size: -; cdr3_nt: TGTGCCAGCCGTATAATGGGGAACACTGAAGCTTTCTTT; cdr3_aa: CASRIMGNTEAFF
v_call: TRBV7-9; j_call: TRBJ1-2; d_call: -; clone_size: few; cdr3_nt: TGTGCCAGCAGGCAGATCTATGGCTACACCTTC; cdr3_aa: CASRQIYGYTF
v_call: TRBV18; j_call: TRBJ1-1; d_call: -; clone_size: few; cdr3_nt: TGTGCCAGCTCACCAGGTCAGGGATCGAACACTGAAGCTTTCTTT; cdr3_aa: CASSPGQGSNTEAFF
v_call: TRBV20-1; j_call: TRBJ2-3; d_call: TRBD2; clone_size: once; cdr3_nt: TGCAGTGCTCAATCCGGGACTAGCGGGGCCACAGATACGCAGTATTTT; cdr3_aa: CSAQSGTSGATDTQYF
v_call: TRBV11-2; j_call: TRBJ1-5; d_call: -; clone_size: few; cdr3_nt: TGTGCCAGCAGCTTAGCGGGGGGCGTTTATCAGCCCCAGCATTTT; cdr3_aa: CASSLAGGVYQPQHF
v_call: TRBV7-8; j_call: TRBJ1-6; d_call: -; clone_size: many; cdr3_nt: TGTGCCAGCAGCTTAGAGGGAGGAGCACCCCTCCACTTT; cdr3_aa: CASSLEGGAPLHF
v_call: TRBV9; j_call: TRBJ2-2; d_call: TRBD2; clone_size: few; cdr3_nt: TGTGCCAGCCAATCCACTAGCGGGGGGGTCGGCGGGGAGCTGTTTTTT; cdr3_aa: CASQSTSGGVGGELFF
v_call: TRBV20-1; j_call: TRBJ2-1; d_call: -; clone_size: many; cdr3_nt: TGCAGTGCTAGGATCTTAGTTAAGCATGAGCAGTTCTTC; cdr3_aa: CSARILVKHEQFF
v_call: TRBV5-1; j_call: TRBJ1-2; d_call: TRBD1; clone_size: many; cdr3_nt: TGCGCCAGCAGCCGGGGACAGGGGACCTATGGCTACACCTTC; cdr3_aa: CASSRGQGTYGYTF
v_call: TRBV7-4; j_call: TRBJ2-2; d_call: -; clone_size: many; cdr3_nt: TGTGCCAGCAGCCCGGGGGACACCGGGGAGCTGTTTTTT; cdr3_aa: CASSPGDTGELFF
v_call: TRBV5-1; j_call: TRBJ2-2; d_call: -; clone_size: many; cdr3_nt: TGCGCCAGCAGCTTGGCCCCAGGGCAGGGAAGCACCGGGGAGCTGTTTTTT; cdr3_aa: CASSLAPGQGSTGELFF
v_call: TRBV11-2; j_call: TRBJ2-5; d_call: TRBD2; clone_size: few; cdr3_nt: TGTGCCAGCAGCCGGACTAGCGAAGAGACCCAGTACTTC; cdr3_aa: CASSRTSEETQYF
v_call: TRBV27; j_call: TRBJ2-5; d_call: TRBD1; clone_size: few; cdr3_nt: TGTGCCAGCAGTCGATCCTGGGACAGGGGTTATGAGACCCAGTACTTC; cdr3_aa: CASSRSWDRGYETQYF
v_call: TRBV6-1; j_call: TRBJ2-5; d_call: TRBD2; clone_size: -; cdr3_nt: TGTGCCAGCAGTGCGCGGGACTACCGGGGTGAGACCCAGTACTTC; cdr3_aa: CASSARDYRGETQYF
v_call: TRBV7-9; j_call: TRBJ2-7; d_call: TRBD1; clone_size: many; cdr3_nt: TGTGCCAGCAGCTACCGGGACAGGGCTAGGGAGCAGTACTTC; cdr3_aa: CASSYRDRAREQYF
v_call: TRBV5-1; j_call: TRBJ2-3; d_call: -; clone_size: many; cdr3_nt: TGCGCCAGCAGCACAGGACACGCCGGCACAGATACGCAGTATTTT; cdr3_aa: CASSTGHAGTDTQYF
v_call: TRBV7-3; j_call: TRBJ2-5; d_call: -; clone_size: -; cdr3_nt: TGTGCCAGCAGCTTACTCGGGGGCTTCCAAGAGACCCAGTACTTC; cdr3_aa: CASSLLGGFQETQYF
v_call: TRBV9; j_call: TRBJ2-5; d_call: TRBD2; clone_size: -; cdr3_nt: TGTGCCAGCAGCGTAATGGATCTAGCGGGGGAGGAGACCCAGTACTTC; cdr3_aa: CASSVMDLAGEETQYF
v_call: TRBV12-3/TRBV12-4; j_call: TRBJ2-1; d_call: -; clone_size: -; cdr3_nt: TGTGCCAGCGGTACAGGGTACGATGAGCAGTTCTTC; cdr3_aa: CASGTGYDEQFF
v_call: TRBV7-2; j_call: TRBJ2-3; d_call: TRBD2; clone_size: few; cdr3_nt: TGTGCCAGCAGCTCGACTAGCGGGGGCTCAGATACGCAGTATTTT; cdr3_aa: CASSSTSGGSDTQYF
v_call: TRBV13; j_call: TRBJ2-1; d_call: TRBD1; clone_size: few; cdr3_nt: TGTGCCAGCAGCTCACATACAGGGGGCGAGCAGTTCTTC; cdr3_aa: CASSSHTGGEQFF
v_call: TRBV29-1; j_call: TRBJ2-1; d_call: -; clone_size: few; cdr3_nt: TGCAGCGGGGATGGAGACCAAAAAAGCTCCTACAATGAGCAGTTCTTC; cdr3_aa: CSGDGDQKSSYNEQFF
v_call: TRBV6-1; j_call: TRBJ1-3; d_call: -; clone_size: -; cdr3_nt: TGTGCCAGCACCCGGACTGGGCCTGGAAACACCATATATTTT; cdr3_aa: CASTRTGPGNTIYF
v_call: TRBV12-3/TRBV12-4; j_call: TRBJ2-3; d_call: -; clone_size: few; cdr3_nt: TGTGCCCTTCGGCGGGGGACAGGCACCACAGATACGCAGTATTTT; cdr3_aa: CALRRGTGTTDTQYF
v_call: TRBV5-5; j_call: TRBJ1-5; d_call: -; clone_size: -; cdr3_nt: TGTGCCAGCAGCGTGGGGGATCGAAGTACTCAGCCCCAGCATTTT; cdr3_aa: CASSVGDRSTQPQHF
v_call: TRBV29-1; j_call: TRBJ1-2; d_call: -; clone_size: few; cdr3_nt: TGCAGCGCGATTGCTAACTATGGCTACACCTTC; cdr3_aa: CSAIANYGYTF
v_call: TRBV7-2; j_call: TRBJ2-1; d_call: -; clone_size: many; cdr3_nt: TGTGCCAGCAGCTTGAGTGGCGGAACCTACAATGAGCAGTTCTTC; cdr3_aa: CASSLSGGTYNEQFF
v_call: TRBV4-2; j_call: TRBJ2-2; d_call: -; clone_size: -; cdr3_nt: TGTGCCAGCAGCCAAGATCATAAGGCCACCGGGGAGCTGTTTTTT; cdr3_aa: CASSQDHKATGELFF
v_call: TRBV4-3; j_call: TRBJ2-2; d_call: -; clone_size: -; cdr3_nt: TGCGCCAGCAGCGAAGACACGGAGGACACCGGGGAGCTGTTTTTT; cdr3_aa: CASSEDTEDTGELFF
v_call: TRBV27; j_call: TRBJ1-3; d_call: -; clone_size: -; cdr3_nt: TGTGCCAGCAGCCCCTGGGGGGGAGAAAACACCATATATTTT; cdr3_aa: CASSPWGGENTIYF
v_call: TRBV12-3/TRBV12-4; j_call: TRBJ1-2; d_call: TRBD1; clone_size: -; cdr3_nt: TGTGCCAGCAGACCGATGACAGGGAAGTATGGCTACACCTTC; cdr3_aa: CASRPMTGKYGYTF
v_call: TRBV20-1; j_call: TRBJ2-5; d_call: TRBD1; clone_size: -; cdr3_nt: TGCAGTGCGCGAGGACAGGTGGGGGCCCAAGAGACCCAGTACTTC; cdr3_aa: CSARGQVGAQETQYF
v_call: TRBV20-1; j_call: TRBJ2-5; d_call: -; clone_size: -; cdr3_nt: TGCAGTGCTAGAGTAGCCGGGAAAGAGACCCAGTACTTC; cdr3_aa: CSARVAGKETQYF
v_call: TRBV15; j_call: TRBJ2-3; d_call: -; clone_size: few; cdr3_nt: TGTGCCACCAGCAGAGATATGGGGCCCGATACGCAGTATTTT; cdr3_aa: CATSRDMGPDTQYF
v_call: TRBV7-9; j_call: TRBJ2-3; d_call: -; clone_size: few; cdr3_nt: TGTGCCAGCAGCCCCAGAGGAGGTCGGAGCACAGATACGCAGTATTTT; cdr3_aa: CASSPRGGRSTDTQYF
v_call: TRBV5-4; j_call: TRBJ1-1; d_call: -; clone_size: -; cdr3_nt: TGTGCCAGCAGCTGGGACTCCGGGTTGGCCACTGAAGCTTTCTTT; cdr3_aa: CASSWDSGLATEAFF
v_call: TRBV6-2/TRBV6-3; j_call: TRBJ1-3; d_call: -; clone_size: -; cdr3_nt: TGTGCCAGCAGTTACTCGCCAGGCGGCTCTGGAAACACCATATATTTT; cdr3_aa: CASSYSPGGSGNTIYF
v_call: TRBV19; j_call: TRBJ1-1; d_call: -; clone_size: -; cdr3_nt: TGTGCCAGTAGCCCAGGGACCGGGATTACTGAAGCTTTCTTT; cdr3_aa: CASSPGTGITEAFF
v_call: TRBV5-1; j_call: TRBJ2-4; d_call: TRBD2; clone_size: -; cdr3_nt: TGCGCCAGCAGCTTGTTCCCGGGACTAGCGGGGGGGAGTAGAAACATTCAGTACTTC; cdr3_aa: CASSLFPGLAGGSRNIQYF
v_call: TRBV4-2; j_call: TRBJ1-6; d_call: TRBD1; clone_size: many; cdr3_nt: TGTGCCAGCAGCCGACCCGCAGGGGGCACCTCCTATAATTCACCCCTCCACTTT; cdr3_aa: CASSRPAGGTSYNSPLHF
v_call: TRBV12-3/TRBV12-4; j_call: TRBJ2-3; d_call: -; clone_size: -; cdr3_nt: TGTACCTGCTGTTTAAGTCAGGGAACCTACACTAGCACAGATACGCAGTATTTT; cdr3_aa: CTCCLSQGTYTSTDTQYF
v_call: TRBV6-5; j_call: TRBJ1-2; d_call: TRBD1; clone_size: -; cdr3_nt: TGTGCCGTCCGACAGGGAGCCTATGGCTACACCTTC; cdr3_aa: CAVRQGAYGYTF
v_call: TRBV4-3; j_call: TRBJ1-2; d_call: -; clone_size: -; cdr3_nt: TGCGCCAGCAGCCAAGATTTACCCGCAGGGGACGCCTACTATGGCTACACCTTC; cdr3_aa: CASSQDLPAGDAYYGYTF
v_call: TRBV5-1; j_call: TRBJ2-2; d_call: TRBD2; clone_size: -; cdr3_nt: TGCGCCAGCAGCGCCTTACTAGCGGGGGGCGGCGACACCGGGGAGCTGTTTTTT; cdr3_aa: CASSALLAGGGDTGELFF
v_call: TRBV2; j_call: TRBJ2-1; d_call: TRBD1; clone_size: -; cdr3_nt: TGTGCCAGAGGAGGCAGGGGGCGTCACAATGAGCAGTTCTTC; cdr3_aa: CARGGRGRHNEQFF